Below, one T cell receptor (beta chain) is given with its context. Its antigen is not known. This entry belongs to a study of OX40 agonist ivuxolimab in advanced cancers. Whole-study results and caveats: Antigen targets of the expanded peripheral T cells went undetermined.

Germline loops: CDR1 KGHSH, CDR2 LQKENI. CDR3 length: 14 residues. V lost 3 bases to trimming and J lost 5 bases; unmatched junction nucleotides: 4. Data came from immunoSEQ multiplex PCR; TCRdb stores just in-frame clones and leaves some out. The sample carries tens of thousands of clones, just under 90% recorded once. The input for sequencing was CD4+ or CD8+ T cells sorted from blood, taken in a trial of the OX40 agonist ivuxolimab. The origin of this receptor is an adult with an advanced solid tumor such as melanoma, head and neck, liver or kidney cancer. V and J are TRBV18 and TRBJ2-3, with TRBD1 matching 8 bases. CDR3 residues: CASSPTGAEDTQYF. In DNA, the CDR3 is TGTGCCAGCTCACCGACAGGGGCAGAAGATACGCAGTATTTT.